This TCR beta chain was captured in a study of OX40 agonist ivuxolimab in advanced cancers. Across the study: Patients were dosed intravenously with ivuxolimab at 0.01 to 10 mg/kg every 2 weeks.

The germline V gene has CDR1 SGHRS and CDR2 YFSETQ. Trimming stripped 5 bases from V and 1 base from J, with 15 bases between. The CDR3 sequence is 16 residues long. Data came from immunoSEQ multiplex PCR; TCRdb stores just in-frame clones and leaves some out. This sample has 45,000 to 65,000 clones, with 80% to 90% found just once. The origin of this receptor is an adult with an advanced solid tumor such as melanoma, head and neck, liver or kidney cancer. This sequence joins TRBV5-1 and TRBJ1-4; TRBD1 is a possible D gene (6 bases). The sequencing used CD4+ or CD8+ T cells sorted from blood, collected in a trial of the OX40 agonist ivuxolimab. CDR3 in DNA: TGCGCCAGCAGTATACAGGGTGGGGGAACTAATGAAAAACTGTTTTTT. Translating it yields CASSIQGGGTNEKLFF.